Below are 7 T cell receptor beta chains sequenced from a single sample in a study of blood T cell repertoires in COVID-19. The method was immunoSEQ multiplex PCR; TCRdb's version includes in-frame clones alone and lacks a portion of them. This table has 150,000 to 200,000 clones, 80% appearing once. The sequencing sample was made of PBMCs or T cells enriched from blood (not recorded which). All receptors come from a man aged 60 to 69 who had been exposed to COVID-19.

The CDR3 sequence is CASSGSGLPNEQFF. In nucleotides, the CDR3 is TGTGCCAGCAGCGGATCGGGACTACCCAATGAGCAGTTCTTC. The genes are TRBV7-3 and TRBJ2-1, with 7 positions matching TRBD2. Germline lookup yields CDR1 SGHTA and CDR2 FQGTGA. Trimming took 5 bases from V and 6 from J; bases not matched to a gene: 7. This CDR3 spans 14 amino acids.

This clone was found a few times. The gene calls are TRBV19 and TRBJ1-2; 7 bases are shared with TRBD1. The CDR3 length is 15 residues. V was pared by 4 bases and J by 3 bases, with 8 bases of the junction left unmatched. CDR1 and CDR2 from the germline V gene are LNHDA and SQIVND (reference sequence). The CDR3 loop is CASSTSGTVYYGYTF. In DNA, the CDR3 is TGTGCCAGTAGTACCTCCGGGACAGTTTACTATGGCTACACCTTC.

The V and J genes are TRBV7-2 and TRBJ2-5, with D possibly matching TRBD2 (7 bases). Trimming took 1 base from V and 3 from J, leaving 12 bases between them. CDR3 length: 15 amino acids. Germline V lookup: CDR1 SGHTA, CDR2 FQGNSA. The CDR3 DNA reads TGTGCCAGCAGCTTAGAGGGGAGGGGGAAAGAGACCCAGTACTTC. This encodes CASSLEGRGKETQYF.

The chain joins TRBV28 to TRBJ1-6; 8 bases line up with TRBD1. The CDR3 totals 15 residues. V lost 0 bases to trimming and J lost 9 bases; unmatched junction nucleotides: 4. CDR1 is MDHEN, CDR2 SYDVKM, per germline. The CDR3, as DNA: TGTGCCAGCAGTTTATGGCAGGGGGCCACTTCACCCCTCCACTTT. It encodes CASSLWQGATSPLHF.

The chain is built from TRBV5-5 and TRBJ2-7, with TRBD2 matching 8 bases. With 0 bases clipped from V and 6 bases from J, the junction kept 5 bases outside the gene matches. This CDR3 has 14 amino acids. The germline V gene has CDR1 SGHKS and CDR2 YYEKEE (reference sequence). CDR3 in DNA: TGTGCCAGCAGCTTGGTCGGCACTAGCGGCGAGCAGTACTTC. This translates into CASSLVGTSGEQYF.

This clone has just a few counts. This chain uses TRBV7-2 with TRBJ1-4; 9 bases map to TRBD1. Germline CDR1 is SGHTA and CDR2 is FQGNSA. The CDR3 covers 16 residues. Trimming took 2 bases from V and 3 from J; bases not matched to a gene: 4. The CDR3 nucleotides read TGTGCCAGCAGCTTACTGGGACAGGGTGCTAATGAAAAACTGTTTTTT. Its translation: CASSLLGQGANEKLFF.

The CDR3 DNA sequence: TGTGCCAGCAGCTTTCAGGCCTACGAGCAGTACTTC. Its translation is CASSFQAYEQYF. The V and J genes are TRBV5-6 and TRBJ2-7; D unclear. The CDR3 length is 12 residues. Deletions cut 2 bases from V and 2 bases from J, with 5 bases between. Germline CDR1 is SGHDT and CDR2 is YYEEEE.